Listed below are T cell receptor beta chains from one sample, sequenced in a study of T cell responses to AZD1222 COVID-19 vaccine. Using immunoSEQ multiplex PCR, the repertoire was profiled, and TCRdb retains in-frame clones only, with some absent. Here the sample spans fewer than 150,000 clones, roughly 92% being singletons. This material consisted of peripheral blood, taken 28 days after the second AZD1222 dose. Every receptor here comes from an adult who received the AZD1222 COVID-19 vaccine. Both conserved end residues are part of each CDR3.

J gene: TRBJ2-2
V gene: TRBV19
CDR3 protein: CASSNGRNTGELFF

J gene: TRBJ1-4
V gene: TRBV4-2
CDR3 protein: CASSLGGPNEKLFF

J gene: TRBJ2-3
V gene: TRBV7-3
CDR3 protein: CASSYGGRTDTQYF

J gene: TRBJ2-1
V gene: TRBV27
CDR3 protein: CASSRSGGYNEQFF

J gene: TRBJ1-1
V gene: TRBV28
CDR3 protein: CASSWTSEAFF

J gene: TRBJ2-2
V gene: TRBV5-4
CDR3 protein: CASSLAAGVRADTGELFF

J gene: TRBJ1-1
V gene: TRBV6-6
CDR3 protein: CASSYSDNTEAFF

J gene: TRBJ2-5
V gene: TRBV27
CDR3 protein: CASKKLSLQETQYF

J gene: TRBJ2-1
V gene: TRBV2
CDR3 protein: CASPIPGQKYNEQFF

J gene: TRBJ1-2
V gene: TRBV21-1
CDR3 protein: CASSGQGAWYGYTF

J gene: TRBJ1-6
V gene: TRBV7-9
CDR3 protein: CASSRGPPDWGPLHF

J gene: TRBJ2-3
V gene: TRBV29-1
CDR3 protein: CSVEDLGSRSTDTQYF

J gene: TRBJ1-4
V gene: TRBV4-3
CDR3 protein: CASSQGQKGEKLFF

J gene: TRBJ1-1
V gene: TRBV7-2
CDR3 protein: CASSLARGSKAEAFF

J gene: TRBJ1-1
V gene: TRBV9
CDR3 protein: CASSVDSVGTGGNTEAFF

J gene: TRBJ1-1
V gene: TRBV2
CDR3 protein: CASSEFEGQLNTEAFF